These 22 T cell receptor beta chains were all obtained from the same sample, sequenced in a study of vaccination and CD4 T cells after COVID-19. The antigens of these receptors remain unknown. Treatment here: approximately 11-day PBMC culture with coronavirus spike peptide pools or control peptides (ViraFEST assay). At the Johns Hopkins FTIC core, DNA taken from cultured CD4+ T cells was sequenced by way of the Oncomine TCR Beta short-read assay. TCRdb itself ran the PCR reads through MiXCR, one entry per CDR3 protein. This sample yields approximately 19,000 distinct CDR3 sequences, of which about 59% are seen a single time; over 5% belongs to the top ten. The sequenced sample was CD4+ T cells from blood, cultured in vitro. The origin of the receptors is a human donor who had recovered from COVID-19.

The chain links TRBV3-1 to TRBJ2-1, with 9 bases identical to TRBD2. This CDR3 spans 14 amino acids. V gave up 5 bases and J gave up 8 bases; unmatched junction bases: 7. Germline lookup yields CDR1 LGHDT and CDR2 YNNKEL (reference sequence). CDR3 protein: CASSFSGSWYEQFF. CDR3 sequence (DNA): TGTGCCAGCAGCTTTAGCGGGAGTTGGTATGAGCAGTTCTTC.

This clonotype occurred a few times. The rearrangement joins TRBV6-1 to TRBJ1-2; unclear D gene. The V and J ends lost 6 bases and 7 bases respectively, with 15 bases between them. The CDR3 loop spans 13 amino acids. Germline CDR1 reads MNHNS; CDR2 reads SASEGT. The CDR3 sequence: CASSPGSPSGYTF. CDR3 sequence (DNA): TGTGCCAGCAGCCCGGGCAGTCCAAGTGGCTACACCTTC.

This clonotype came up a few times. The chain joins TRBV27 to TRBJ2-2; 10 bases are a match to TRBD2. CDR1 and CDR2 from the germline V gene are MNHEY and SMNVEV (reference sequence). Germline trimming cut 2 bases from V and 2 bases from J; bases unmatched to any gene: 2. The length of the CDR3 is 16 residues. The CDR3 is CASSLLAGVNTGELFF. For the CDR3, the DNA is TGTGCCAGCAGTTTACTAGCGGGAGTAAACACCGGGGAGCTGTTTTTT.

The CDR3 protein is CASTRTSWGSEQYF. The CDR3, as DNA: TGTGCCAGCACCCGGACTAGTTGGGGCTCTGAGCAGTACTTC. The rearrangement uses TRBV6-1 and TRBJ2-7, with 7 bases fitting TRBD2. The CDR3 runs to 14 residues. Germline V gene lookup returns CDR1 MNHNS and CDR2 SASEGT. Losses at the gene ends were 7 bases for V and 7 bases for J; bases not matched to a gene: 13.

This clonotype was found a few times. The V gene is TRBV10-3, the J gene TRBJ1-2, with unresolved D. Trimming shortened V by 0 bases and J by 5 bases, and 7 bases separated the two germline ends. Germline V gives CDR1 ENHRY, CDR2 SYGVKD. The CDR3 has 13 amino acids. CDR3 nucleotides: TGTGCCATCAGTGAGTCGTTGGATTATGGCTACACCTTC. This codes for CAISESLDYGYTF.

The CDR3 protein is CASSPRAQGDGEQFF. CDR3 nucleotides: TGTGCCAGCAGCCCGCGTGCGCAGGGGGACGGTGAGCAGTTCTTC. The gene calls are TRBV9 and TRBJ2-1; 7 nucleotides align to TRBD1. Germline lookup yields CDR1 SGDLS and CDR2 YYNGEE. J gave up 9 bases and V 4 bases, and 13 bases lay outside the gene matches. The CDR3 runs to 15 residues.

The chain uses TRBV11-3 and TRBJ1-2, with D tentatively TRBD1 (6 bases). Germline CDR1 SGHNT, CDR2 YENEEA. The CDR3 covers 17 residues. V was pared by 5 bases and J by 0 bases, with 19 bases between. CDR3 protein: CASSPRDTRLANYGYTF. CDR3 sequence (DNA): TGTGCCAGCAGCCCCCGGGACACCCGATTAGCTAACTATGGCTACACCTTC.

The chain links TRBV14 to TRBJ2-7, with D perhaps matching TRBD1 (6 bases). This CDR3 has 13 amino acids. Trimming cost V 4 bases and J 4 bases, with 11 bases left between them. CDR1 is SGHDN, CDR2 FVKESK, per germline. This chain's CDR3 is CASSPFQGYEQYF. CDR3 DNA: TGTGCCAGCAGCCCCTTCCAGGGGTACGAGCAGTACTTC.

This clonotype was seen once. The rearrangement joins TRBV5-1 to TRBJ2-1, with TRBD1 matching over 8 bases. V lost 1 base to trimming and J lost 6 bases; unmatched junction nucleotides: 3. This CDR3 has 14 amino acids. Germline-derived CDR1 and CDR2 are SGHRS and YFSETQ. CDR3: CASSLLDRVNEQFF. The CDR3 DNA is TGCGCCAGCAGCTTGTTGGACAGGGTCAATGAGCAGTTCTTC.

V gene TRBV20-1 combines with J gene TRBJ2-5, with 12 positions matching TRBD1. The junction had 2 bases not matched to a gene; V was cut back by 4 bases and J by 5 bases. CDR3 length: 13 residues. Germline CDR1 DFQATT, CDR2 SNEGSKA (reference sequence). Here the CDR3 reads CSAKGQGAETQYF. The DNA of the CDR3 is TGCAGTGCTAAGGGACAGGGGGCGGAGACCCAGTACTTC.

The chain uses TRBV19 and TRBJ1-2; 7 bases are a match to TRBD1. The CDR3 has 13 residues. V gave up 4 bases and J gave up 4 bases; unmatched junction bases: 3. Germline V CDR1 and CDR2: LNHDA, SQIVND (reference sequence). This CDR3 reads CASSTGQVYGYTF. For the CDR3, the DNA is TGTGCCAGTAGTACCGGACAGGTCTATGGCTACACCTTC.

The CDR3 reads CASLQQGGDYGYTF. The CDR3 coding sequence is TGTGCCAGCCTCCAACAAGGGGGGGACTATGGCTACACCTTC. The genes are TRBV12-3 or TRBV12-4 and TRBJ1-2; possible D gene TRBD1, 6 bases. Trimming pared 8 bases from V and 3 bases from J, leaving 16 bases between. The CDR3 is 14 amino acids.

The chain combines TRBV10-3 with TRBJ2-5; tentative D call: TRBD1 (5 bases). The CDR3 spans 12 residues. Trimming stripped 10 bases from V and 5 bases from J, with 14 bases between. Germline-derived CDR1 and CDR2 are ENHRY and SYGVKD. CDR3 nucleotide sequence: TGTGCCACCTGGGGTGGGGCGGAGACCCAGTACTTC. As protein: CATWGGAETQYF.

This clonotype was counted a single time. The chain joins TRBV6-2 or TRBV6-3 to TRBJ1-1, with D hard to call. The CDR3 covers 13 residues. The germline CDR1 and CDR2 sequences are MNHEY and SVGEGT. V gave up 8 bases and J gave up 8 bases, with 18 bases separating them. CDR3 sequence: CASLPVDTSEAFF. DNA of the CDR3: TGTGCCAGCTTACCCGTGGATACTTCGGAAGCTTTCTTT.

CDR3: CASSSPRRRGTQYF. CDR3 nucleotides: TGTGCCAGCAGCTCGCCGAGAAGGAGGGGGACCCAGTACTTC. The chain employs TRBV11-2 and TRBJ2-5; D possibly corresponds to TRBD2 (6 bases). The CDR3 loop spans 14 amino acids. V was cut by 4 bases and J by 7 bases, with 16 bases left in between. The germline CDR1 and CDR2 sequences are SGHAT and FQNNGV.

This chain joins TRBV4-3 and TRBJ2-1; D ambiguous. Germline V gene sequence: CDR1 LGHNA, CDR2 YSLEER. CDR3 length: 15 residues. V was shortened by 2 bases and J by 2 bases, with 10 bases between the two germline ends. CDR3 nucleotide sequence: TGCGCCAGCAGCCAAAGATACGGTCCCTACAATGAGCAGTTCTTC. This encodes CASSQRYGPYNEQFF.

The chain carries TRBV6-2 or TRBV6-3 and TRBJ2-3; TRBD1 agrees at 7 bases. J was trimmed by 4 bases and V by 0 bases; bases with no gene match: 4. The CDR3 sequence is 15 residues long. CDR1 and CDR2 from the germline V gene are MNHEY and SVGEGT. Written as DNA, the CDR3 is TGTGCCAGCAGTTACTCAGAGGGGGCCCCAGATACGCAGTATTTT. Amino acids: CASSYSEGAPDTQYF.

The chain combines TRBV7-9 with TRBJ1-6; no reliable D call. V gave up 0 bases and J gave up 7 bases, with 7 bases separating them. CDR3 length: 14 residues. Germline V gene sequence: CDR1 SEHNR, CDR2 FQNEAQ (reference sequence). The CDR3 region is CASSLAVRNSPLHF. CDR3 bases: TGTGCCAGCAGCTTAGCGGTCAGAAATTCACCCCTCCACTTT.

The chain has TRBV7-9 and TRBJ2-3; maybe TRBD1 (6 bases). Germline values: CDR1 SEHNR, CDR2 FQNEAQ (reference sequence). The CDR3 has 15 residues. The V and J ends lost 2 bases and 8 bases respectively, with 17 bases between them. The CDR3 loop is CASSLPAGVRGTQYF. CDR3 sequence (DNA): TGTGCCAGCAGCTTACCCGCAGGGGTGAGAGGTACGCAGTATTTT.

This clonotype has only one observation. The chain recombines TRBV30 with TRBJ1-2, with 7 bases that match TRBD1. V was clipped by 5 bases and J by 8 bases; unmatched bases: 5. Germline lookup yields CDR1 GTSNPN and CDR2 SVGIG (reference sequence). There are 11 residues in the CDR3. CDR3 sequence (DNA): TGTGCCTGGCGGACAGGCACGGGCTACACCTTC. It translates to CAWRTGTGYTF.

In its sample, this clonotype was seen a few times. This chain uses TRBV11-3 with TRBJ1-1; no clear D. This CDR3 contains 13 residues. CDR1 and CDR2 (germline): SGHNT, YENEEA. Trimming cost V 5 bases and J 6 bases, with 13 bases left between them. CDR3 in amino acids: CASSKSEEAEAFF. CDR3 DNA sequence: TGTGCCAGCAGCAAGTCTGAAGAGGCTGAAGCTTTCTTT.

The chain combines TRBV7-2 with TRBJ2-7, with TRBD2 identical over 7 bases. CDR3 size: 15 residues. Looked up from germline, CDR1 is SGHTA and CDR2 is FQGNSA. The V gene end was trimmed by 3 bases and the J gene end by 1 base; junction bases not matched to a gene: 6. DNA for the CDR3: TGTGCCAGCAGCTTGGGAGGGGTAGTATCCTACGAGCAGTACTTC. This encodes CASSLGGVVSYEQYF.